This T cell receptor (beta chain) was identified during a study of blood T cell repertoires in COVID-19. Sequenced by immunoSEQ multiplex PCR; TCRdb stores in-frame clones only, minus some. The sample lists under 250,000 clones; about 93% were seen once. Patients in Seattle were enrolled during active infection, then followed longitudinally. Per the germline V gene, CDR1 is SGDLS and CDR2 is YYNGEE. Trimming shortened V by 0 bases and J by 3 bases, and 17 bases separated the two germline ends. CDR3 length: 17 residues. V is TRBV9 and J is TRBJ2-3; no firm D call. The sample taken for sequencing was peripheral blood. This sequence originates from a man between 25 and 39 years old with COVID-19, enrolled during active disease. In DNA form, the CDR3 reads TGTGCCAGCAGCGTAGCGGCAACCCGCCCTAGGACAGATACGCAGTATTTT. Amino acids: CASSVAATRPRTDTQYF.